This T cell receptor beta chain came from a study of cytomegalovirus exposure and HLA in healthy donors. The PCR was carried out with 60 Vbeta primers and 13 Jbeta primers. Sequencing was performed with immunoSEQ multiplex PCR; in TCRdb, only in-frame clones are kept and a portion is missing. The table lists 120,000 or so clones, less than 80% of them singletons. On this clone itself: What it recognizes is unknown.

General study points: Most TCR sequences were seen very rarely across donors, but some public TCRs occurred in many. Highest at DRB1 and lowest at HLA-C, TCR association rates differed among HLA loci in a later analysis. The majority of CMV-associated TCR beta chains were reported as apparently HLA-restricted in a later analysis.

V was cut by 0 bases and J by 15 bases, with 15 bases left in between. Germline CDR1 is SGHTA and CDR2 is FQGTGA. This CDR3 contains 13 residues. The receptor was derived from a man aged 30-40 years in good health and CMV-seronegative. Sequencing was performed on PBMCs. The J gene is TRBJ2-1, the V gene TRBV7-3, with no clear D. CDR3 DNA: TGTGCCAGCAGCTTAACATTCGGGTTCGAGGCGTTCTTC. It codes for CASSLTFGFEAFF.